The 14 T cell receptor beta chains listed next were all sequenced from one sample in a study of T cells in Graves' hyperthyroidism and ophthalmopathy. TCR beta CDR3 sequences were amplified from RNA transcripts. Using the HTBI primer set, a first-round RT-PCR was run on the TCR CDR3. TCRdb re-called the multiplex PCR reads with MiXCR, one entry per CDR3 protein. Of 250,000 to 300,000 distinct CDR3 sequences in the sample, roughly 13% are singletons; the top ten hold approximately 7.9%. Material for sequencing was blood. The receptors originated from a woman aged 40 to 50 with Graves' hyperthyroidism.

In this sample, this clonotype turned up many times. The chain combines TRBV3-1 with TRBJ1-1; no reliable D call. CDR1 and CDR2 (germline): LGHDT, YNNKEL (reference sequence). The CDR3 totals 14 residues. V gave up 4 bases and J gave up 7 bases, with 16 bases separating them. CDR3 protein: CASSRFESQVEAFF. The CDR3 coding sequence is TGTGCCAGCAGCCGCTTCGAATCGCAGGTTGAAGCTTTCTTT. Filled out from reference TRBV3-1 and TRBJ1-1, the complete variable domain reads DTAVSQTPKYLVTQMGNDKSIKCEQNLGHDTMYWYKQDSKKFLKIMFSYNNKELIINETVPNRFSPKSPDKAHLNLHINSLELGDSAVYFCASSRFESQVEAFFGQGTRLTVV.

This clonotype was detected many times. This chain connects TRBV29-1 to TRBJ2-7; no firm D call. Trimming pared 0 bases from V and 3 bases from J, leaving 3 bases between. This CDR3 has 11 residues. Germline-derived CDR1 and CDR2 are SQVTM and ANQGSEA. CDR3 sequence reads: CSVEEDYEQYF. As DNA, the CDR3 is TGCAGCGTTGAAGAGGACTACGAGCAGTACTTC.

V and J are TRBV15 and TRBJ1-5; 8 bases map to TRBD1. The CDR3 has 14 amino acids. V was clipped by 5 bases and J by 11 bases; unmatched bases: 11. In germline, CDR1 is LNHNV, CDR2 YYDKDF (reference sequence). In DNA, the CDR3 is TGTGCCACCAGCCCAGGGGGCAGGCTTGGAGCCCAGCATTTT. This encodes CATSPGGRLGAQHF.

This clonotype was recorded at least ten times. V is TRBV27 and J is TRBJ1-1; no reliable D call. The CDR3 consists of 16 residues. Germline-derived CDR1 and CDR2 are MNHEY and SMNVEV (reference sequence). Trimming pared 1 base from V and 7 bases from J, leaving 19 bases between. For the CDR3, the DNA is TGTGCCAGCAGTTTATTGGTTGGTGCGGCCCCAGGTGAAGCTTTCTTT. Translation gives CASSLLVGAAPGEAFF.

This clonotype occurred a few times. The gene calls are TRBV28 and TRBJ1-2; possible D gene TRBD1, 6 bases. V was clipped by 3 bases and J by 8 bases, with 13 bases between them. From germline, CDR1 is MDHEN and CDR2 SYDVKM. The length of the CDR3 is 13 residues. In DNA form, the CDR3 reads TGTGCCAGCAGTTTCTCAGGGGTTAGCGGCTACACCTTC. Translated: CASSFSGVSGYTF.

The J gene is TRBJ2-7, the V gene TRBV30; either TRBD1 or TRBD2 may fit D (5 bases each). Trimming took 2 bases from V and 5 from J, leaving 7 bases between them. This CDR3 contains 11 residues. From germline, CDR1 is GTSNPN and CDR2 SVGIG (reference sequence). The CDR3 nucleotides are TGTGCCTGGAGTCGGGGCGACGAGCAGTACTTC. This gives the protein CAWSRGDEQYF.

This clonotype was detected ten times or more. The rearrangement links TRBV19 to TRBJ1-5; weak D call: TRBD1 (5 bases). This CDR3 is built from 15 residues. V was clipped by 3 bases and J by 1 base, with 10 bases between them. Germline V gives CDR1 LNHDA, CDR2 SQIVND (reference sequence). The CDR3 region is CASSIQGSSNQPQHF. CDR3 DNA sequence: TGTGCCAGTAGTATTCAGGGATCAAGCAATCAGCCCCAGCATTTT.

This clonotype was seen repeatedly, ten times or more. The chain is built from TRBV6-1 and TRBJ2-1; D possibly matches TRBD1 or TRBD2 (5 bases each). The CDR3 extends over 15 amino acids. In germline, CDR1 is MNHNS, CDR2 SASEGT. V gave up 2 bases and J gave up 7 bases, with 15 bases separating them. In DNA form, the CDR3 reads TGTGCCAGCAGTGAATCGCCGGGGCGCAGGAATGAGCAGTTCTTC. As protein: CASSESPGRRNEQFF.

This clonotype was detected ten times or more. V usage is TRBV28 and J usage is TRBJ2-7; 8 bases align to TRBD1. J lost 2 bases, V lost 2 bases, and 2 bases had no gene match. The length of the CDR3 is 14 residues. The germline V gene encodes CDR1 MDHEN and CDR2 SYDVKM. CDR3 coding DNA: TGTGCCAGCAGTTTAACGGGACAGGCCTACGAGCAGTACTTC. It yields the protein CASSLTGQAYEQYF.

The sample holds one count of this clonotype. This chain links TRBV4-2 with TRBJ1-6; D is ambiguous. Trimming cost V 0 bases and J 9 bases, with 6 bases left between them. CDR3 length equals 13 residues. From germline, CDR1 is LGHNA and CDR2 YNFKEQ. CDR3 protein: CASSQDPVSPLHF. CDR3 sequence (DNA): TGTGCCAGCAGCCAAGATCCCGTTTCACCCCTCCACTTT.

Regarding this clonotype: Being one base from a much bigger clone, this may be a read error. The rearrangement joins TRBV7-9 to TRBJ2-1, with 8 bases identical to TRBD2. Germline V gene data show CDR1 as SEHNR and CDR2 as FQNEAQ (reference sequence). The CDR3 has 18 residues. V lost 6 bases and J lost 3; bases outside the gene matches: 16. The CDR3 reads CASRSQRGGSGSYNEQFF. The CDR3 coding sequence is TGTGCCAGCAGATCTCAAAGAGGTGGCAGCGGGAGCTACAATGAGCAGTTCTTC.

This clonotype appeared many times. The gene calls are TRBV6-1 and TRBJ2-2, with 9 bases fitting TRBD2. This CDR3 is built from 16 residues. Trimming removed 3 bases from V and 4 bases from J; junction bases left unmatched: 6. Germline V gene lookup returns CDR1 MNHNS and CDR2 SASEGT. CDR3 region: CASSEEDSGSTGELFF. The CDR3 region has the DNA TGTGCCAGCAGTGAGGAGGATAGCGGGAGCACCGGGGAGCTGTTTTTT.

Many counts were recorded for this clonotype. This sequence joins TRBV2 and TRBJ2-3; 7 bases are shared with TRBD2. The trim removed 7 bases at V and 14 bases at J, leaving 15 bases unmatched. Per the germline V gene, CDR1 is SNHLY and CDR2 is FYNNEI. The CDR3 covers 13 residues. CDR3 DNA sequence: TGTGCCAGCACTCGAAACTGGGGGGGAGATTTGTATTTT. This codes for CASTRNWGGDLYF.

The chain has TRBV20-1 and TRBJ2-7; D may be TRBD1 or TRBD2 (6 bases each). This CDR3 comprises 15 residues. Germline CDR1 and CDR2: DFQATT and SNEGSKA (reference sequence). V lost 2 bases and J 4 bases, leaving 18 bases between the germline ends. In DNA, the CDR3 is TGCAGTGCTAGATCGGGATCAAGGGGGGCGTACGAGCAGTACTTC. Amino acids: CSARSGSRGAYEQYF.